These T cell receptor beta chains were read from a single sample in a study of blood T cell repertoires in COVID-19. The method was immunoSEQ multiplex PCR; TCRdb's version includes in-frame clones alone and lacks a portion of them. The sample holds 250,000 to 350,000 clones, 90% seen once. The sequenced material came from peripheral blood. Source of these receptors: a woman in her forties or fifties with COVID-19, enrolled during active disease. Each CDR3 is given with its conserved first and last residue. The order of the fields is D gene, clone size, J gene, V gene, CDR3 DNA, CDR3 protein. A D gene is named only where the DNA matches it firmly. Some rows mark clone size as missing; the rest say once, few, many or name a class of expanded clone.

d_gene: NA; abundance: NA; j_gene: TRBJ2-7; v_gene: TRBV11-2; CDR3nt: TGTGCCAGCAGCACATTGAGTACGGGCGAGCAGTACTTC; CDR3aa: CASSTLSTGEQYF
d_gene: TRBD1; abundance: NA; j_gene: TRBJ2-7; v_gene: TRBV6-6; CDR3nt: TGTGCCAGCAGTGGATCCTATGAGGACAGGGGGCACGAGCAGTACTTC; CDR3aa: CASSGSYEDRGHEQYF
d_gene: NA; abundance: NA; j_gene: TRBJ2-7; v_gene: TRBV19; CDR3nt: TGTGCCAGTAGCCGGGAACCATCCTACGAGCAGTACTTC; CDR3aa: CASSREPSYEQYF
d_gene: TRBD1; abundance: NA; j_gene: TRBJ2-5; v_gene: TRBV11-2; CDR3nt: TGTGCCAGCAGCTTAGGGACAGGGGGCGAGACCCAGTACTTC; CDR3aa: CASSLGTGGETQYF
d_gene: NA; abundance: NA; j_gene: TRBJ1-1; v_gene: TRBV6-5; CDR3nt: TGTGCCAGCAGCTTCAGGGGAACCCAGACTGAAGCTTTCTTT; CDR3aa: CASSFRGTQTEAFF
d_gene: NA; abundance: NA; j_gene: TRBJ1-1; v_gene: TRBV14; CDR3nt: TGTGCCAGCAGCCAAGAAATTGGGGCCAACCACCGTTATTTGAACACTGAAGCTTTCTTT; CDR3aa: CASSQEIGANHRYLNTEAFF
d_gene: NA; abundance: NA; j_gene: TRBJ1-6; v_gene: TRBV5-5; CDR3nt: TGTGCCAGCAGCTTGGCCCGCCAGCCCCTCCACTTT; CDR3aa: CASSLARQPLHF
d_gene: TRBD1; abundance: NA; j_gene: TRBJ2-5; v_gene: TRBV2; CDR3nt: TGTGCCAGCAGTGGACAGGGGGACCAAGAGACCCAGTACTTC; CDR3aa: CASSGQGDQETQYF
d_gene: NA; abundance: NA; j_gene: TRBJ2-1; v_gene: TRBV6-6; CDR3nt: TGTGCCAGCAGACACACCGAGCCAGGGCGTGAGCAGTTCTTC; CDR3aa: CASRHTEPGREQFF
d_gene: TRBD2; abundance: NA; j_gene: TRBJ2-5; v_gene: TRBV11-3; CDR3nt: TGTGCCAGCAGCAAGTACGCGGCTAGCGGGAGGCAAGAGACCCAGTACTTC; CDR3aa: CASSKYAASGRQETQYF
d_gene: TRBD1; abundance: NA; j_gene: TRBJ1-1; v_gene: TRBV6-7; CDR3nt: TGTGCCAGCAGTTACTTGGGACAGGGACGTCGCACTGAAGCTTTCTTT; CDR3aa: CASSYLGQGRRTEAFF
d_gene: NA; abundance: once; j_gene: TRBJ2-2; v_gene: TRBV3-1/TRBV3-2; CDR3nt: TGTGCCAGCAGCCAACAGGGCGCCGGGGAGCTGTTTTTT; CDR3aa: CASSQQGAGELFF
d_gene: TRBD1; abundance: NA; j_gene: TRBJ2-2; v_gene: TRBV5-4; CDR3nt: TGTGCCAGCAGCATTAGACAGGGTAACACCGGGGAGCTGTTTTTT; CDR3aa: CASSIRQGNTGELFF
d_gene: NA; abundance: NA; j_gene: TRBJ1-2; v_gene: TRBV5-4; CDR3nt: TGTGCCAGCAGCTCCCAGTCCTCAGGGATAGGCTACACCTTC; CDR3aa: CASSSQSSGIGYTF
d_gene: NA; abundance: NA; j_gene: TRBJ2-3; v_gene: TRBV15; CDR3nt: TGTGCCACGCGGCGGATCCTCAGCACAGATACGCAGTATTTT; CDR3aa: CATRRILSTDTQYF
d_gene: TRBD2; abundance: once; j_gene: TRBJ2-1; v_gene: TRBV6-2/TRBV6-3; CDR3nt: TGTGCCAGCAGTTACCGGGACGGGTCTCGCGGGAGATCCTACAATGAGCAGTTCTTC; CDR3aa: CASSYRDGSRGRSYNEQFF
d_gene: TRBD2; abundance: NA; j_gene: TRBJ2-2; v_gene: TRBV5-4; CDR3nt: TGTGCCAGCAGCTTGGGGGCCACTAGCGGGAGTAGGTTGGGGGAGCTGTTTTTT; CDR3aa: CASSLGATSGSRLGELFF
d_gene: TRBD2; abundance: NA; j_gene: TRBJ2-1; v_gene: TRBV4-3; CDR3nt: TGCGCCAGCAGCTATCTAAACGCGGGAGGGACGGGTGAGCAGTTCTTC; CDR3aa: CASSYLNAGGTGEQFF
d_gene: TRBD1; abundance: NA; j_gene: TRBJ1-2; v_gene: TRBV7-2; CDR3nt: TGTGCCAGCAGCTTCCGGGACAGGGATATGCGGGGCTACACCTTC; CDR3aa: CASSFRDRDMRGYTF
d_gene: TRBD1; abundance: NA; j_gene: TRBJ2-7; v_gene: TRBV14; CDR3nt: TGTGCCAGCAGCCCATTTCCGGGACAGAGCTCCTACGAGCAGTACTTC; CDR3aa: CASSPFPGQSSYEQYF
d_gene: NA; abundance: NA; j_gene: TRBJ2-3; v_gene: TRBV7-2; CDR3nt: TGTGCCAGCAGCTTAGGGGGACTCCCTACGCAGTATTTT; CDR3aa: CASSLGGLPTQYF
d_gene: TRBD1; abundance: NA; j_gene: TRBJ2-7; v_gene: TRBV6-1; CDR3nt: TGTGCCAGCAGTGAGGACAGGGTGCAATACTACGAGCAGTACTTC; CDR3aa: CASSEDRVQYYEQYF
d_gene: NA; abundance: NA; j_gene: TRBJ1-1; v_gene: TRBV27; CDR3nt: TGTGCCAGCAGTTTATCGTTCCCGGGACATATGAACACTGAAGCTTTCTTT; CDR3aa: CASSLSFPGHMNTEAFF
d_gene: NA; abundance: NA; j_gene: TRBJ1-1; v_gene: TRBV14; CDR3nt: TGTGCCAGCAGCCAAGTGGTAGGCGGGAACACTGAAGCTTTCTTT; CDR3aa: CASSQVVGGNTEAFF
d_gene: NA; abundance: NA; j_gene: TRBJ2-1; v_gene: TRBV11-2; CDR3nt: TGTGCCAGCAGCCCGCCAGACAGTCGGATCTACAATGAGCAGTTCTTC; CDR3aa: CASSPPDSRIYNEQFF
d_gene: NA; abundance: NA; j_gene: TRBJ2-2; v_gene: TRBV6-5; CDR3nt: TGTGCCAGCACCCGCGGAACCGGGGAGCTGTTTTTT; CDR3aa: CASTRGTGELFF
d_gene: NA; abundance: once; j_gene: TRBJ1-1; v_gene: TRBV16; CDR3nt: TGTGCCAGCCGGTTACAGGACAGACAAAACACTGAAGCTTTCTTT; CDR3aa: CASRLQDRQNTEAFF
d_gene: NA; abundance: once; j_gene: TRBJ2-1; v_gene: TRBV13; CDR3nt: TGTGCCAGCAGCTTCTCCGGGACACCTAAATACAATGAGCAGTTCTTC; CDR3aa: CASSFSGTPKYNEQFF
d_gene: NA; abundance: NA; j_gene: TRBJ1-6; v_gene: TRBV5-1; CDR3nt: TGCGCCAGCAGCTGGCGGGGAGGGGATTCACCCCTCCACTTT; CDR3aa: CASSWRGGDSPLHF
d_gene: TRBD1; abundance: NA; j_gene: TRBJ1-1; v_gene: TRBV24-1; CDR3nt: TGTGCCACCAGAGACAGGGCGGGCACTGAAGCTTTCTTT; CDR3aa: CATRDRAGTEAFF
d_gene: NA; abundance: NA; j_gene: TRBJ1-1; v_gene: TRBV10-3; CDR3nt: TGTGCCATCAGTGAGTCCGGGGGGAACACTGAAGCTTTCTTT; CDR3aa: CAISESGGNTEAFF
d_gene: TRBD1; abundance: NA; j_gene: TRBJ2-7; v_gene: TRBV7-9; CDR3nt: TGTGCCAGCAGCCCCGGCCCACGACAGGGTCGGCGCCACGAGCAGTACTTC; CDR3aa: CASSPGPRQGRRHEQYF
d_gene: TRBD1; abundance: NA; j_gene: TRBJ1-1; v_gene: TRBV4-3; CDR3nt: TGCGCCAGCAGCCCAGCCCGGGGACAGGGATTGAACACTGAAGCTTTCTTT; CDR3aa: CASSPARGQGLNTEAFF
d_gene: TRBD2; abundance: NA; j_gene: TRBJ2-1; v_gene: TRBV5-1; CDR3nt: TGCGTCACTCGGGCTAGCGGGATCTACAATGAGCAGTTCTTC; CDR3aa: CVTRASGIYNEQFF
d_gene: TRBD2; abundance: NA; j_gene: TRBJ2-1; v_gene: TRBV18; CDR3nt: TGTGCCAGCTCACCGAATAGCGGGGGGCAGTTCTTC; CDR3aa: CASSPNSGGQFF
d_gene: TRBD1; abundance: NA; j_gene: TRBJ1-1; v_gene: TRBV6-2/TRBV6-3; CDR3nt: TGTGCCAGCAGTTACCCGGACAGGGGCTGGGACACTGAAGCTTTCTTT; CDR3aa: CASSYPDRGWDTEAFF
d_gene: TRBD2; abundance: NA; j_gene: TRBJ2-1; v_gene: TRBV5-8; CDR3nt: TGTGCCAGCAGCGCTGGACTAGCGGGACCCAATGAGCAGTTCTTC; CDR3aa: CASSAGLAGPNEQFF
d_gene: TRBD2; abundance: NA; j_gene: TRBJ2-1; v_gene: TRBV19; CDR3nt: TGTGCCAGTAGTATCCTAGCGGGAGCTTCCTACAATGAGCAGTTCTTC; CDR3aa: CASSILAGASYNEQFF
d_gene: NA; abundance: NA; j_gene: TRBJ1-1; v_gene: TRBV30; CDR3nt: TGTGCCTGGAGTGCCCAGGGGAACACTGAAGCTTTCTTT; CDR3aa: CAWSAQGNTEAFF
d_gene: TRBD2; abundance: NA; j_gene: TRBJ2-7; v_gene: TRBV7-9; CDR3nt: TGTGCCAGCAGCGTAGGGAGCGGGAGTAGAGACGAGCAGTACTTC; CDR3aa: CASSVGSGSRDEQYF
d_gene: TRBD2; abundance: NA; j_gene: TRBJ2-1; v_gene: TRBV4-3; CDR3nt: TGCGCCAGCAGCCAGAGGACTAGCGGAATTTACAATGAGCAGTTCTTC; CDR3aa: CASSQRTSGIYNEQFF
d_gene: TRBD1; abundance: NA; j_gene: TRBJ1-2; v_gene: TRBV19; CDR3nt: TGTGCCAGTACCGGACGACTGGGGACAGAGGCCTATGGCTACACCTTC; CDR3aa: CASTGRLGTEAYGYTF
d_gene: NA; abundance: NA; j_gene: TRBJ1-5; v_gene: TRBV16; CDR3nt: TGTGCCAGCAGCCAATCGGCAGGCAATCAGCCCCAGCATTTT; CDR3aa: CASSQSAGNQPQHF
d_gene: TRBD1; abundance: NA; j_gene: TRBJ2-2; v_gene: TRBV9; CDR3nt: TGTGCCAGCAGCACAAGGACAGGGGGCTACACCGGGGAGCTGTTTTTT; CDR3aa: CASSTRTGGYTGELFF
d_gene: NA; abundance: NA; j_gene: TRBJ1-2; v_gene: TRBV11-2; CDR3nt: TGTGCCAGCAGCTTAAGGTCGGAGGCGGGCTACACCTTC; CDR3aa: CASSLRSEAGYTF
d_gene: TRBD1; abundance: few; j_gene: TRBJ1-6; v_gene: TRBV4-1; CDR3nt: TGCGCCAGCAGCCCAACACCGGGACAGGGGTCCTATAATTCACCCCTCCACTTT; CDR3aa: CASSPTPGQGSYNSPLHF
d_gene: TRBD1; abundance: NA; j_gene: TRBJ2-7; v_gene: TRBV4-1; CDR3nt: TGCGCCAGCAGCCTTTTGCCGGGACAGGGCTACGAGCAGTACTTC; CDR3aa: CASSLLPGQGYEQYF
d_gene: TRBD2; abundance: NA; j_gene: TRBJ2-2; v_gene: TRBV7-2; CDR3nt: TGTGCCACACCCAAGGGTTCCGGGAGGCCGAACACCGGGGAGCTGTTTTTT; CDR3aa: CATPKGSGRPNTGELFF
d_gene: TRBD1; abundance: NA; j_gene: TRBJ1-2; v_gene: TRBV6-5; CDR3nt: TGTGCCAGCAGTTACAGGGGGGACAGGGGTGGCGGCTACACCTTC; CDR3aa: CASSYRGDRGGGYTF